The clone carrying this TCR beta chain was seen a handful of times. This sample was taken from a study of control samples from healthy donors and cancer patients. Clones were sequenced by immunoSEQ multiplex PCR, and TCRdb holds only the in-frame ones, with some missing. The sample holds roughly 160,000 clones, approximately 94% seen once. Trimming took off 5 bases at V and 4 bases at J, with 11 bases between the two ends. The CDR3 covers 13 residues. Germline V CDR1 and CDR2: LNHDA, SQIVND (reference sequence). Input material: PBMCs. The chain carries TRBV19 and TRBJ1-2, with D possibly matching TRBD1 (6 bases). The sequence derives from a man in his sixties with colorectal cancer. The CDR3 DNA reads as TGTGCCAGTAGTGTAACAGGGCTCTATGGCTACACCTTC. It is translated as CASSVTGLYGYTF. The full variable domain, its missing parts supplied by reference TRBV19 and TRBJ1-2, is DGGITQSPKYLFRKEGQNVTLSCEQNLNHDAMYWYRQDPGQGLRLIYYSQIVNDFQKGDIAEGYSVSREKKESFPLTVTSAQKNPTAFYLCASSVTGLYGYTFGSGTRLTVV.